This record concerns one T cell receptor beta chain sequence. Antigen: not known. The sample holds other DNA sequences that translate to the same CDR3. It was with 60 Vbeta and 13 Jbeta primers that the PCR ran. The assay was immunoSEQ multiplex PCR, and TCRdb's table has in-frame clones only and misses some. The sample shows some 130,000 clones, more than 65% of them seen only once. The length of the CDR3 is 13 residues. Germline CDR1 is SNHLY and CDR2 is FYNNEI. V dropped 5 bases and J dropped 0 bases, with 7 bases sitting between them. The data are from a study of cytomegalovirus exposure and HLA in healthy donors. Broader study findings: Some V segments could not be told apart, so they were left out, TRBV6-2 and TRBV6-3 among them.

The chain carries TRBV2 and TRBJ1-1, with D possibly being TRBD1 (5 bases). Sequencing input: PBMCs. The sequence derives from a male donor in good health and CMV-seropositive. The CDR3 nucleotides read TGTGCCAGCAGTACAGGAATGAACACTGAAGCTTTCTTT. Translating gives CASSTGMNTEAFF.